This T cell receptor (beta chain) derives from a study of T cells in Graves' hyperthyroidism and ophthalmopathy. In the study overall: Blood was drawn when the patient was first diagnosed and still untreated. Study-wide points: Blood also contained most expanded thyroid clonotypes above 0.001.

A sample of blood taken at first hyperthyroidism diagnosis preceded any ophthalmopathy symptoms. A roughly 9.1 ml volume of fresh peripheral blood provided the PBMCs. This clonotype occurred many times. Its cognate antigen is unknown. From RNA transcripts, TCR beta CDR3 regions were amplified. During a first-round RT-PCR of the TCR CDR3, the HTBI primer set was used. TCRdb ran MiXCR on the multiplex PCR reads and lists one entry per CDR3 protein. The sample lists more than 550,000 distinct CDR3 sequences, around a sixth occurring once. The source of this sequence is a woman aged 45-65 years with Graves' hyperthyroidism that later progressed to Graves' ophthalmopathy. The sequencing input was blood.

The CDR3 DNA sequence: TGTGCCAGCAGCTTAGTTTTTGGACTTAACACAGATACGCAGTATTTT. This translates into CASSLVFGLNTDTQYF. V and J are TRBV11-2 and TRBJ2-3; a possible D gene is TRBD2 (5 bases). V dropped 1 base and J dropped 2 bases, with 13 bases sitting between them. Germline V gene lookup returns CDR1 SGHAT and CDR2 FQNNGV. The CDR3 consists of 16 residues.